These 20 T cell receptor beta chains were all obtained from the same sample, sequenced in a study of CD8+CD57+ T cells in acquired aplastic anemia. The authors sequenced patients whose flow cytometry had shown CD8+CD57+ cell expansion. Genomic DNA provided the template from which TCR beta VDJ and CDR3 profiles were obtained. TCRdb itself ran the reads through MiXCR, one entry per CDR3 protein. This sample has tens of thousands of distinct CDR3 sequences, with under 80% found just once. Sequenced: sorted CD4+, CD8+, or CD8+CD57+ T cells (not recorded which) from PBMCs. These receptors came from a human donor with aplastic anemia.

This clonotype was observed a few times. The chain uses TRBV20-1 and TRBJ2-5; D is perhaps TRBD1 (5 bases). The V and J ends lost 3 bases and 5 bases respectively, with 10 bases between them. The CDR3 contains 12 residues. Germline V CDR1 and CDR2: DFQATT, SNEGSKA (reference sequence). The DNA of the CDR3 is TGCAGTGCTAGGGGGCATGGTGAGACCCAGTACTTC. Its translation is CSARGHGETQYF.

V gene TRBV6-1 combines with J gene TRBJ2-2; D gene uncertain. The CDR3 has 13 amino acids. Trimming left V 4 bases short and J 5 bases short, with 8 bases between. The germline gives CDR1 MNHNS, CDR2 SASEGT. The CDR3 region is CASSVRETGELFF. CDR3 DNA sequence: TGTGCCAGCAGTGTAAGGGAAACCGGGGAGCTGTTTTTT.

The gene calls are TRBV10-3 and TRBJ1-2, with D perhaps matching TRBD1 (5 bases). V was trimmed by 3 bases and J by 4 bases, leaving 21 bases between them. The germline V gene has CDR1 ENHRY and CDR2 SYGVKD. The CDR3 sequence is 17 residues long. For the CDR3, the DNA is TGTGCCATCAGTGATTCGTTCGGGGACGCAGATGCCTATGGCTACACCTTC. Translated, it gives CAISDSFGDADAYGYTF.

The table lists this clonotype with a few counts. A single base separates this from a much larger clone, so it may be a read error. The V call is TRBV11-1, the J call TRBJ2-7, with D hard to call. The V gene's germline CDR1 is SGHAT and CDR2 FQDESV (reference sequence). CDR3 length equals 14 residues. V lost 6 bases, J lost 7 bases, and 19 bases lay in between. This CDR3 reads CASRDGQLNNEQYF. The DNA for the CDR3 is TGTGCCAGCAGGGACGGGCAGCTCAACAATGAGCAGTACTTC.

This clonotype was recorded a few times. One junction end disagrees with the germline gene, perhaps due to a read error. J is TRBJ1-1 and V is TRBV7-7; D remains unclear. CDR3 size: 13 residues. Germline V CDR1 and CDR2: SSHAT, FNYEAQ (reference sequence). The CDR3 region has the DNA TGTGCTAGCAGCTTGACTGCGAACACTGAAGCTTTCTTT. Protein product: CASSLTANTEAFF.

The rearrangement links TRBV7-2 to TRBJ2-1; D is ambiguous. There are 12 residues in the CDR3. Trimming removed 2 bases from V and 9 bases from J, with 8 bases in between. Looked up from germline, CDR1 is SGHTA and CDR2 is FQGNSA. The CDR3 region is CASSLLSAEQFF. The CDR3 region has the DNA TGTGCCAGCAGCTTACTATCGGCTGAGCAGTTCTTC. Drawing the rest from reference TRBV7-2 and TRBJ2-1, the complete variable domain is GAGVSQSPSNKVTEKGKDVELRCDPISGHTALYWYRQSLGQGLEFLIYFQGNSAPDKSGLPSDRFSAERTGGSVSTLTIQRTQQEDSAVYLCASSLLSAEQFFGPGTRLTVL.

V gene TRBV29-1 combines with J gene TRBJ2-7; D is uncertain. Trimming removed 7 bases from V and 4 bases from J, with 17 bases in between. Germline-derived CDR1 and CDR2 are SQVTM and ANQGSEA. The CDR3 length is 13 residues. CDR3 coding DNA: TGCAGCGCCATGGACGAATTTATGTACGAGCAGTACTTC. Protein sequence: CSAMDEFMYEQYF.

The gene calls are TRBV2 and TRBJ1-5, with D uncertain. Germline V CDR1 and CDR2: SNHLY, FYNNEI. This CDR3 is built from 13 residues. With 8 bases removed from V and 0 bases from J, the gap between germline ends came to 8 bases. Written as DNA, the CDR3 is TGTGCCAGCCTGCTTGATAGCAATCAGCCCCAGCATTTT. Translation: CASLLDSNQPQHF.

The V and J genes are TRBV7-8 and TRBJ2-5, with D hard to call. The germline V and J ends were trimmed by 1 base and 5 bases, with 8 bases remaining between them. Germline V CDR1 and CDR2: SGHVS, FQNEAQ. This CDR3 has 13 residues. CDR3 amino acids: CASSLGVRETQYF. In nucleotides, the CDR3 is TGTGCCAGCAGCTTAGGGGTGCGGGAGACCCAGTACTTC.

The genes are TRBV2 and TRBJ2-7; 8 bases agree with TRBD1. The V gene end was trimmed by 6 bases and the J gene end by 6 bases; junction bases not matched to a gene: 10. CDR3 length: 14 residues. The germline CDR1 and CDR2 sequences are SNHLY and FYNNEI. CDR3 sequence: CASSPWKQGGEQYF. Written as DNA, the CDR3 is TGTGCCAGCAGCCCTTGGAAACAGGGGGGCGAGCAGTACTTC.

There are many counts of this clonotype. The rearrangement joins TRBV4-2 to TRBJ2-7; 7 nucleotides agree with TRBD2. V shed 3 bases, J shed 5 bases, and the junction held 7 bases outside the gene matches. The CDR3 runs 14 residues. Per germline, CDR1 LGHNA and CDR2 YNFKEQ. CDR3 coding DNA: TGTGCCAGCAGCCAGAGAGCGGGAACAGACGAGCAGTACTTC. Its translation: CASSQRAGTDEQYF.

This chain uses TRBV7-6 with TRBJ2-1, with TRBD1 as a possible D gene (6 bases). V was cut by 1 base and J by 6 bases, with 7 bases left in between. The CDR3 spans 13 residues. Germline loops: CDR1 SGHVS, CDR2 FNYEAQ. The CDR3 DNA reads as TGTGCCAGCAGCTTAGGAGGGGGCAATGAGCAGTTCTTC. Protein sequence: CASSLGGGNEQFF. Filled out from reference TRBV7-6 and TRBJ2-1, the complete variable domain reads GAGVSQSPRYKVTKRGQDVALRCDPISGHVSLYWYRQALGQGPEFLTYFNYEAQQDKSGLPNDRFSAERPEGSISTLTIQRTEQRDSAMYRCASSLGGGNEQFFGPGTRLTVL.

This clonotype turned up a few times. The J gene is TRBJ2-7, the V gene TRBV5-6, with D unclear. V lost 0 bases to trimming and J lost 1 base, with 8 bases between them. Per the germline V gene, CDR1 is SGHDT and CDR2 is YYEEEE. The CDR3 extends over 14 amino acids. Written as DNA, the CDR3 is TGTGCCAGCAGCTTGGACCACCCTTCCTACGAGCAGTACTTC. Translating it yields CASSLDHPSYEQYF.

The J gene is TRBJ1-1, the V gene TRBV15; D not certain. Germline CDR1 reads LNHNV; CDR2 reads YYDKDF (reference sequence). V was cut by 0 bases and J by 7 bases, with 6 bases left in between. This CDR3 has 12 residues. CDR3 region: CATSRDGNEAFF. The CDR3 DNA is TGTGCCACCAGCAGAGACGGCAATGAAGCTTTCTTT.

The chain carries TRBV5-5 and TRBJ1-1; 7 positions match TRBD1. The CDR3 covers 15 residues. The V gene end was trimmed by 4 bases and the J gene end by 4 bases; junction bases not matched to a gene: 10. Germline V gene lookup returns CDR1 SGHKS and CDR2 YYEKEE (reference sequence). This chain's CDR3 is CASSNSTGRGTEAFF. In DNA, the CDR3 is TGTGCCAGCAGCAACTCGACAGGGCGGGGCACTGAAGCTTTCTTT.

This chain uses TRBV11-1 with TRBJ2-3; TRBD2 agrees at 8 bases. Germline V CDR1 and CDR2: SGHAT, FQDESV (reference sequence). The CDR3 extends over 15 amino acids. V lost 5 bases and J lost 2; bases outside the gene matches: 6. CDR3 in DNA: TGTGCCAGCAGCCCCAGCGGGGGAAACACAGATACGCAGTATTTT. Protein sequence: CASSPSGGNTDTQYF.

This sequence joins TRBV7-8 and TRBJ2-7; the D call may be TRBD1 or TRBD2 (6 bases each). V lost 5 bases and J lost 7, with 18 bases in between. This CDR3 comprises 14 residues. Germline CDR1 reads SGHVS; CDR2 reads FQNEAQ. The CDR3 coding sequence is TGTGCCAGCAGCCCGAGTCTGGGGGGCGGAGAGCAGTACTTC. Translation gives CASSPSLGGGEQYF.

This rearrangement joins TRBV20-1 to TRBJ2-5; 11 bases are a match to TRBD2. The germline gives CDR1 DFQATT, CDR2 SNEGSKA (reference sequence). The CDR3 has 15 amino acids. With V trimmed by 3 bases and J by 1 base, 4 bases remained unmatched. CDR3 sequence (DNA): TGCAGTGCTAGGCTAGCGGGGGGAACCCAAGAGACCCAGTACTTC. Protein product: CSARLAGGTQETQYF.

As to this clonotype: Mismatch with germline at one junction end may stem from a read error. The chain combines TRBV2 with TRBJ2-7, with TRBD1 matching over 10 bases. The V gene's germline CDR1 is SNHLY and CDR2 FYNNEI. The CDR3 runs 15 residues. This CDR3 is CASSLRQGAIYEQYF. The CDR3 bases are TGCGCCAGCAGCCTTAGACAGGGGGCGATTTACGAGCAGTACTTC.

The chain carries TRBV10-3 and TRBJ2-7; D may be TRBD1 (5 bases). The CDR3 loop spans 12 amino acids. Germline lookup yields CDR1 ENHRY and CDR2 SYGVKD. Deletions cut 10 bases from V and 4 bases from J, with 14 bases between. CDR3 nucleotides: TGTGCCACACGACAGACAAAATACGAGCAGTACTTC. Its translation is CATRQTKYEQYF.